This passage covers 14 T cell receptor beta chains from one sample sequenced in a study of technical replicates of blood from a handful of donors. Clones were sequenced by immunoSEQ multiplex PCR, and TCRdb holds only the in-frame ones, with some missing. The sample shows some 48,000 clones, roughly 92% of them seen only once. Specimen: PBMCs. These receptors all stem from a human donor in good health. Some clones in this sample may be carry-over from other donors' samples.

The chain combines TRBV9 with TRBJ1-2, with D perhaps matching TRBD1 (6 bases). Deletions cut 0 bases from V and 6 bases from J, with 18 bases between. Germline V gene sequence: CDR1 SGDLS, CDR2 YYNGEE. The CDR3 contains 16 residues. The CDR3 coding sequence is TGTGCCAGCAGCGTAGGTACGATACAGGGTTTGGATGGCTACACCTTC. Translated: CASSVGTIQGLDGYTF.

V is TRBV5-6 and J is TRBJ1-1; D possibly corresponds to TRBD1 (6 bases). This CDR3 contains 13 residues. In germline, CDR1 is SGHDT, CDR2 YYEEEE. V was pared by 1 base and J by 5 bases, with 9 bases between. CDR3 sequence (DNA): TGTGCCAGCAGCTTGCAACAGGGAACTGAAGCTTTCTTT. Translated: CASSLQQGTEAFF. Full variable domain (missing parts from reference TRBV5-6 and TRBJ1-1): DAGVTQSPTHLIKTRGQQVTLRCSPKSGHDTVSWYQQALGQGPQFIFQYYEEEERQRGNFPDRFSGHQFPNYSSELNVNALLLGDSALYLCASSLQQGTEAFFGQGTRLTVV.

V is TRBV9 and J is TRBJ2-7, with 10 bases identical to TRBD2. The V gene end was trimmed by 3 bases and the J gene end by 3 bases; junction bases not matched to a gene: 15. There are 18 residues in the CDR3. Germline assignment: CDR1 SGDLS and CDR2 YYNGEE. The CDR3 here is CASSAGVGSGRAFYEQYF. As DNA, the CDR3 is TGTGCCAGCAGCGCTGGTGTGGGAAGCGGGAGGGCCTTCTACGAGCAGTACTTC.

This rearrangement joins TRBV7-6 to TRBJ2-7; 9 bases match TRBD1. Germline-derived CDR1 and CDR2 are SGHVS and FNYEAQ. There are 16 residues in the CDR3. V lost 1 base to trimming and J lost 0 bases; unmatched junction nucleotides: 4. Here the CDR3 reads CASSLVSGQGSYEQYF. As DNA, the CDR3 is TGTGCCAGCAGCTTAGTCTCGGGACAGGGCTCCTACGAGCAGTACTTC.

J is TRBJ2-7 and V is TRBV4-3, with 8 bases aligning to TRBD1. The germline gives CDR1 LGHNA, CDR2 YSLEER. J lost 6 bases, V lost 0 bases, and 7 bases had no gene match. The CDR3 is 15 amino acids. DNA of the CDR3: TGCGCCAGCAGCCAAGAGCGACAGGGGATGGGCGAGCAGTACTTC. Amino acid sequence: CASSQERQGMGEQYF.

The gene calls are TRBV10-3 and TRBJ2-7; D is possibly TRBD2 (5 bases). This CDR3 spans 14 amino acids. V was cut by 5 bases and J by 3 bases, with 14 bases left in between. CDR1 and CDR2 from the germline V gene are ENHRY and SYGVKD. As DNA, the CDR3 is TGTGCCATCAGTTCGCGGACTGGGCGCTACGAGCAGTACTTC. Protein: CAISSRTGRYEQYF.

V gene TRBV11-3 combines with J gene TRBJ2-3; weak D call: TRBD2 (5 bases). V lost 5 bases and J lost 0, with 12 bases in between. The CDR3 has 15 amino acids. Germline V gene data show CDR1 as SGHNT and CDR2 as YENEEA. This CDR3 reads CASSEGTYSTDTQYF. CDR3 DNA: TGTGCCAGCAGCGAGGGTACATACAGCACAGATACGCAGTATTTT.

The J gene is TRBJ2-1, the V gene TRBV5-3; 11 bases are shared with TRBD2. TRBV5-3 is noted as an ORF with a role that remains uncertain. V lost 4 bases and J lost 4; bases outside the gene matches: 10. The CDR3 is 17 amino acids. The CDR3 is CARSVLTGLAEYNEQFF. CDR3 nucleotides: TGTGCCAGAAGCGTTTTAACGGGACTAGCGGAGTACAATGAGCAGTTCTTC.

The rearrangement uses TRBV4-1 and TRBJ1-1; D is unclear. In germline, CDR1 is MGHRA, CDR2 YSYEKL. Trimming pared 4 bases from V and 7 bases from J, leaving 13 bases between. This CDR3 is built from 13 residues. CDR3 residues: CASSPVGVGEAFF. CDR3 bases: TGCGCCAGCAGCCCCGTGGGCGTAGGTGAAGCTTTCTTT.

This clone was seen a single time. CDR3 sequence reads: CAWSVFGGGGTDTQYF. The CDR3 DNA sequence: TGTGCCTGGAGTGTATTTGGAGGGGGCGGCACAGATACGCAGTATTTT. The rearrangement uses TRBV30 and TRBJ2-3, with D possibly TRBD1 on 7 matching bases. The CDR3 consists of 16 residues. Germline loops: CDR1 GTSNPN, CDR2 SVGIG (reference sequence). The V and J ends lost 0 bases and 1 base respectively, with 14 bases between them. The full variable domain, its missing parts supplied by reference TRBV30 and TRBJ2-3, is SQTIHQWPATLVQPVGSPLSLECTVEGTSNPNLYWYRQAAGRGLQLLFYSVGIGQISSEVPQNLSASRPQDRQFILSSKKLLLSDSGFYLCAWSVFGGGGTDTQYFGPGTRLTVL.

The V and J genes are TRBV19 and TRBJ2-1; 8 positions agree with TRBD2. This CDR3 is built from 15 residues. V shed 7 bases, J shed 6 bases, and the junction held 11 bases outside the gene matches. CDR1 and CDR2 from the germline V gene are LNHDA and SQIVND (reference sequence). The CDR3 DNA reads as TGTGCCAGTACCCCGGGACTAGTAGGATTCAATGAGCAGTTCTTC. Translated, it gives CASTPGLVGFNEQFF.

V and J are TRBV30 and TRBJ1-3, with D perhaps TRBD1 (5 bases). Per germline, CDR1 GTSNPN and CDR2 SVGIG (reference sequence). The length of the CDR3 is 16 residues. Between the trimmed V and J ends, which lost 2 bases and 1 base, there was a span of 15 bases. CDR3 amino acids: CAWSPRAGGSGNTIYF. CDR3 in DNA: TGTGCCTGGAGTCCCCGAGCGGGGGGGTCTGGAAACACCATATATTTT.

The V gene is TRBV9, the J gene TRBJ1-1, with 8 nucleotides matching TRBD1. Germline V CDR1 and CDR2: SGDLS, YYNGEE. The CDR3 contains 17 residues. Unmatched junction bases numbered 14, after V lost 3 bases and J lost 4 bases. The DNA of the CDR3 is TGTGCCAGCAGCGATTGGACAGGGAATTTGGCTAGCACTGAAGCTTTCTTT. Translating gives CASSDWTGNLASTEAFF.

The rearrangement links TRBV7-6 to TRBJ2-3; 8 nucleotides align to TRBD1. In germline, CDR1 is SGHVS, CDR2 FNYEAQ. V gave up 4 bases and J gave up 0 bases; unmatched junction bases: 9. The CDR3 contains 17 residues. CDR3 nucleotides: TGTGCCAGCAGCTCGAGATCCGGGACAGGTAGCACAGATACGCAGTATTTT. It encodes CASSSRSGTGSTDTQYF.